Below, 26 T cell receptor beta chains from the same sample are listed, as sequenced in a study of vaccination effects on CD4 cells after COVID-19. Their cognate antigens are unknown. ViraFEST used viral peptide pools to expand antigen-specific CD4+ T cells before sequencing. On day 10 of culture, CD4+ T cells were separated out. This person's SARS-CoV-2 infection, confirmed by PCR, occurred between March and December 2020. This table comes from immunoSEQ multiplex PCR, and its TCRdb copy is limited to in-frame clones, with some not included. The table has roughly 27,000 clones, about 75% seen once. Source: CD4+ T cells from PBMCs cultured with SARS-CoV-2 spike peptides, taken before COVID-19 vaccination. All receptors come from a human donor who had a prior SARS-CoV-2 infection.

The V call is TRBV7-2, the J call TRBJ2-7; the match to TRBD2 covers 9 bases. The CDR3 contains 17 residues. The germline CDR1 and CDR2 sequences are SGHTA and FQGNSA. The V segment lost 5 bases and the J segment 5 bases; nucleotides outside the gene matches: 16. CDR3 DNA: TGTGCCAGCAGCCCCGAGGAGCGGGGGGCCGGTAGCCACGAGCAGTACTTC. Its protein is CASSPEERGAGSHEQYF. The full variable domain, rest sourced from reference TRBV7-2 and TRBJ2-7, is GAGVSQSPSNKVTEKGKDVELRCDPISGHTALYWYRQSLGQGLEFLIYFQGNSAPDKSGLPSDRFSAERTGGSVSTLTIQRTQQEDSAVYLCASSPEERGAGSHEQYFGPGTRLTVT.

The CDR3 DNA reads as TGTGCCAGCAGCGACGGGACCTATAGCAATCAGCCCCAGCATTTT. It specifies CASSDGTYSNQPQHF. The chain links TRBV6-5 to TRBJ1-5, with D maybe TRBD1 (5 bases). V gave up 6 bases and J gave up 0 bases, with 12 bases separating them. Germline V lookup: CDR1 MNHEY, CDR2 SVGAGI. The CDR3 totals 15 residues.

The chain recombines TRBV19 with TRBJ1-2; 9 bases match TRBD1. Germline V CDR1 and CDR2: LNHDA, SQIVND (reference sequence). V shed 7 bases, J shed 1 base, and the junction held 7 bases outside the gene matches. The CDR3 spans 15 residues. The CDR3 spells CASTSGQGYNYGYTF. The DNA of the CDR3 is TGTGCCAGTACCTCGGGACAGGGCTATAACTATGGCTACACCTTC.

This chain joins TRBV7-2 and TRBJ1-2; D gene ambiguous. The length of the CDR3 is 12 residues. Germline CDR1 SGHTA, CDR2 FQGNSA. The ends were cut back, 2 bases at V and 9 bases at J, with 10 bases in the middle. Written as DNA, the CDR3 is TGTGCCAGCAGCTTAAATCGTGAAAGCTACACCTTC. This gives the protein CASSLNRESYTF. Filled out from reference TRBV7-2 and TRBJ1-2, the complete variable domain reads GAGVSQSPSNKVTEKGKDVELRCDPISGHTALYWYRQSLGQGLEFLIYFQGNSAPDKSGLPSDRFSAERTGGSVSTLTIQRTQQEDSAVYLCASSLNRESYTFGSGTRLTVV.

V usage is TRBV18 and J usage is TRBJ1-2; 7 nucleotides line up with TRBD1. Germline lookup yields CDR1 KGHSH and CDR2 LQKENI. The CDR3 is 15 amino acids. V lost 1 base and J lost 13; bases outside the gene matches: 15. The CDR3 region is CASSPLSTDRERSTF. CDR3 nucleotide sequence: TGTGCCAGCTCACCACTTTCAACAGACAGGGAAAGATCCACCTTC.

CDR3 coding DNA: TGCGCCAGCAGCTTCGACAGGAACACTGAAGCTTTCTTT. It yields the protein CASSFDRNTEAFF. V gene TRBV5-1 combines with J gene TRBJ1-1; the D gene is possibly TRBD1 (5 bases). In germline, CDR1 is SGHRS, CDR2 YFSETQ. The CDR3 contains 13 residues. Trimming stripped 2 bases from V and 1 base from J, with 6 bases between.

CDR3: CASSLASGTQYF. The CDR3 coding sequence is TGTGCCAGCAGCTTGGCTTCAGGGACCCAGTACTTC. This rearrangement joins TRBV5-4 to TRBJ2-5; no firm D call. CDR3 length: 12 residues. The germline V gene has CDR1 SGHNT and CDR2 YYREEE (reference sequence). V gave up 0 bases and J gave up 7 bases, with 7 bases separating them.

CDR3 loop: CASSPTPGTSEDNEQFF. The CDR3 bases are TGTGCCAGCAGCCCTACCCCCGGGACTAGCGAGGACAATGAGCAGTTCTTC. V usage is TRBV7-9 and J usage is TRBJ2-1; the match to TRBD2 covers 10 bases. V was pared by 5 bases and J by 5 bases, with 12 bases of the junction left unmatched. This CDR3 contains 17 residues. CDR1 and CDR2 (germline): SEHNR, FQNEAQ (reference sequence).

This clone was counted a few times. J is TRBJ1-1 and V is TRBV6-2 or TRBV6-3; maybe TRBD1 (5 bases). V lost 2 bases and J lost 4, with 20 bases in between. Germline V CDR1 and CDR2: MNHEY, SVGEGT. The CDR3 covers 17 residues. The CDR3 DNA sequence: TGTGCCAGCAGTTACCTCGATATCTGGGGAAGGGGCACTGAAGCTTTCTTT. This sequence encodes CASSYLDIWGRGTEAFF.

The chain has TRBV3-1 (or the pseudogene TRBV3-2) and TRBJ1-1; D not certain. This CDR3 is 11 amino acids long. Germline V CDR1 and CDR2: LGHDT, YNNKEL (reference sequence). V was clipped by 4 bases and J by 10 bases, with 10 bases between them. CDR3 protein: CASSLKGSAFF. The CDR3 DNA follows: TGTGCCAGCAGCCTTAAAGGTTCAGCTTTCTTT.

V usage is TRBV5-1 and J usage is TRBJ1-1, with 7 positions matching TRBD1. The CDR3 consists of 14 residues. V lost 6 bases, J lost 4 bases, and 9 bases stayed unmatched. Germline V gene data show CDR1 as SGHRS and CDR2 as YFSETQ. The CDR3 spells CASTRDSTGTEAFF. In DNA form, the CDR3 reads TGCGCCAGCACCAGGGACAGTACTGGCACTGAAGCTTTCTTT.

J is TRBJ2-6 and V is TRBV10-3; 7 bases fit TRBD1. CDR1 and CDR2 from the germline V gene are ENHRY and SYGVKD. This CDR3 spans 15 amino acids. V shed 2 bases and J 2 bases; nucleotides not matched to a gene: 0. The DNA for the CDR3 is TGTGCCATCAGTGAGCAGGGGGCTGGGGCCAACGTCCTGACTTTC. As protein: CAISEQGAGANVLTF.

V gene TRBV11-2 combines with J gene TRBJ2-5, with D possibly being TRBD2 (5 bases). CDR1 is SGHAT and CDR2 is FQNNGV in the germline V gene. Trimming left V 5 bases short and J 2 bases short, with 9 bases between. The CDR3 length is 13 residues. The CDR3 DNA is TGTGCCAGCAGCCCGGGATTTCAAGAGACCCAGTACTTC. This encodes CASSPGFQETQYF.

The chain uses TRBV3-1 (or the pseudogene TRBV3-2) and TRBJ1-2; D remains unclear. CDR1 is LGHDT, CDR2 YNNKEL, per germline (reference sequence). This CDR3 contains 12 residues. Trimming pared 5 bases from V and 4 bases from J, leaving 8 bases between. CDR3 coding DNA: TGTGCCAGCAGCTATCGGGGCTATGGCTACACCTTC. This sequence encodes CASSYRGYGYTF.

The chain links TRBV19 to TRBJ2-4; the match to TRBD1 covers 7 bases. Germline lookup yields CDR1 LNHDA and CDR2 SQIVND (reference sequence). CDR3 length: 14 residues. Trimming cost V 4 bases and J 6 bases; bases outside gene matches: 6. CDR3 protein: CASSRRQGANIQYF. CDR3 nucleotides: TGTGCCAGTAGTAGACGACAGGGAGCAAACATTCAGTACTTC. The complete variable domain, with remaining parts taken from reference TRBV19 and TRBJ2-4, reads DGGITQSPKYLFRKEGQNVTLSCEQNLNHDAMYWYRQDPGQGLRLIYYSQIVNDFQKGDIAEGYSVSREKKESFPLTVTSAQKNPTAFYLCASSRRQGANIQYFGAGTRLSVL.

V is TRBV5-6 and J is TRBJ2-1; D is undetermined. In germline, CDR1 is SGHDT, CDR2 YYEEEE. CDR3 length: 13 residues. V dropped 1 base and J dropped 6 bases, with 8 bases sitting between them. The CDR3 nucleotides are TGTGCCAGCAGCTTGTACAGTCGCAATGAGCAGTTCTTC. Its protein is CASSLYSRNEQFF.

The chain uses TRBV27 and TRBJ2-2; 9 nucleotides line up with TRBD1. J lost 3 bases, V lost 3 bases, and 5 bases had no gene match. The germline CDR1 and CDR2 sequences are MNHEY and SMNVEV (reference sequence). The CDR3 length is 16 residues. CDR3 amino acids: CASSFWGQGDTGELFF. CDR3 nucleotide sequence: TGTGCCAGCAGTTTTTGGGGACAGGGTGACACCGGGGAGCTGTTTTTT.

The J gene is TRBJ2-7, the V gene TRBV19; 8 bases fit TRBD1. The V gene's germline CDR1 is LNHDA and CDR2 SQIVND (reference sequence). Trimming removed 5 bases from V and 3 bases from J; junction bases left unmatched: 9. This CDR3 spans 15 amino acids. The DNA for the CDR3 is TGTGCCAGTAGTTTGGGGGGACAGGCTTTCTACGAGCAGTACTTC. This encodes CASSLGGQAFYEQYF.

The CDR3 coding sequence is TGTGCCAGCAGTGAAGGTTACAATCAGCCCCAGCATTTT. It translates to CASSEGYNQPQHF. The chain has TRBV2 and TRBJ1-5; no clear D. The length of the CDR3 is 13 residues. The V end lost 1 base, the J end lost 3 bases, and 4 bases lay between the germline ends. Germline assignment: CDR1 SNHLY and CDR2 FYNNEI.

J is TRBJ1-5 and V is TRBV20-1, with D tentatively TRBD1 (5 bases). V was clipped by 3 bases and J by 5 bases, with 14 bases between them. CDR1 and CDR2 from the germline V gene are DFQATT and SNEGSKA (reference sequence). The CDR3 runs 14 residues. The CDR3 DNA is TGCAGTGCTAGTGAGGAGGGGCGCGATCAGCCCCAGCATTTT. Its protein product is CSASEEGRDQPQHF.

This chain links TRBV6-6 with TRBJ1-3; D gene unclear. The CDR3 runs to 15 residues. Germline V gene sequence: CDR1 MNHNY, CDR2 SVGAGI (reference sequence). Between the trimmed V and J ends, which lost 2 bases and 0 bases, there was a span of 8 bases. The CDR3, as DNA: TGTGCCAGCAGTTACGCACCTCTCTCTGGAAACACCATATATTTT. Translation gives CASSYAPLSGNTIYF.

J is TRBJ2-5 and V is TRBV27; TRBD1 is a possible D gene (5 bases). Per the germline V gene, CDR1 is MNHEY and CDR2 is SMNVEV (reference sequence). The V and J ends lost 11 bases and 2 bases respectively, with 15 bases between them. The CDR3 spans 13 residues. CDR3 sequence reads: CAQQRQQQETQYF. CDR3 DNA: TGTGCCCAACAAAGACAGCAACAAGAGACCCAGTACTTC.

This clone was recorded once. The chain couples TRBV5-1 to TRBJ2-5, with D hard to call. Germline V gene sequence: CDR1 SGHRS, CDR2 YFSETQ. The CDR3 runs to 14 residues. V was trimmed by 0 bases and J by 2 bases, leaving 8 bases between them. The CDR3 spells CASSLANSQETQYF. The CDR3 DNA reads TGCGCCAGCAGCTTGGCCAACTCTCAAGAGACCCAGTACTTC.

In its sample, this clone ranks as medium-sized. CDR3 residues: CASSQRGYGIQYF. The CDR3, as DNA: TGTGCCAGCAGCCAACGAGGGTATGGCATTCAGTACTTC. This chain uses TRBV3-1 (or the pseudogene TRBV3-2) with TRBJ2-4, with D tentatively TRBD2 (5 bases). CDR1 is LGHDT and CDR2 is YNNKEL in the germline V gene (reference sequence). Trimming stripped 2 bases from V and 9 bases from J, with 11 bases between. The CDR3 contains 13 residues.

The CDR3 DNA sequence: TGTGCCACCAGCAGATCTAGCGGGTCCACCTACCAAGAGACCCAGTACTTC. This codes for CATSRSSGSTYQETQYF. V is TRBV15 and J is TRBJ2-5; 8 bases are shared with TRBD2. The trim removed 2 bases at V and 0 bases at J, leaving 8 bases unmatched. The V gene's germline CDR1 is LNHNV and CDR2 YYDKDF (reference sequence). This CDR3 region has 17 residues.

This clone appeared a single time. The V call is TRBV4-3, the J call TRBJ2-6; tentative D call: TRBD1 (5 bases). Germline V CDR1 and CDR2: LGHNA, YSLEER. Trimming took 0 bases from V and 2 from J, leaving 5 bases between them. This CDR3 comprises 15 residues. The CDR3 is CASSQEGAGANVLTF. CDR3 coding DNA: TGCGCCAGCAGCCAAGAAGGGGCTGGGGCCAACGTCCTGACTTTC.